Presented here are 28 T cell receptor beta chains from one specimen sequenced in a study of T cells in Graves' hyperthyroidism and ophthalmopathy. From RNA transcripts, TCR beta CDR3 regions were amplified. A set of HTBI primers served as the primers for a first-round RT-PCR of the TCR CDR3. In TCRdb, the multiplex PCR reads were re-called with MiXCR into one record per CDR3 protein. The sample lists some 690,000 distinct CDR3 sequences, approximately 15% seen once, with around 16% in the top ten. Material: blood. These receptors were collected from a man in his fifties or sixties with Graves' hyperthyroidism.

The chain has TRBV5-1 and TRBJ1-2; D gene uncertain. The CDR3 loop spans 13 amino acids. Germline V gene sequence: CDR1 SGHRS, CDR2 YFSETQ. The V end was cut by 5 bases, the J end by 1 base, with 9 bases between. This chain's CDR3 is CASRGVGNYGYTF. The CDR3, as DNA: TGCGCCAGCAGGGGAGTGGGTAACTATGGCTACACCTTC. The full variable domain, completed using reference TRBV5-1 and TRBJ1-2, is KAGVTQTPRYLIKTRGQQVTLSCSPISGHRSVSWYQQTPGQGLQFLFEYFSETQRNKGNFPGRFSGRQFSNSRSEMNVSTLELGDSALYLCASRGVGNYGYTFGSGTRLTVV.

This clonotype was observed at least ten times. The chain links TRBV12-3 or TRBV12-4 to TRBJ1-5, with TRBD1 matching 8 bases. The CDR3 runs to 14 residues. J gave up 6 bases and V 6 bases, and 7 bases lay outside the gene matches. CDR3 DNA sequence: TGTGCCAGCAGCTATACAGGGGGGCCTCAGCCCCAGCATTTT. Amino acid sequence: CASSYTGGPQPQHF.

This clonotype was detected many times. This chain's CDR3 is CGIDRQSMNTEAFF. For the CDR3, the DNA is TGTGGAATTGACCGACAGTCCATGAACACTGAAGCTTTCTTT. The J gene is TRBJ1-1, the V gene TRBV2, with TRBD1 as a possible D gene (5 bases). The length of the CDR3 is 14 residues. CDR1 is SNHLY, CDR2 FYNNEI, per germline.

V is TRBV7-2 and J is TRBJ2-3, with 7 nucleotides matching TRBD2. J gave up 0 bases and V 1 base, and 7 bases lay outside the gene matches. The germline CDR1 and CDR2 sequences are SGHTA and FQGNSA. The length of the CDR3 is 17 residues. The CDR3 bases are TGTGCCAGCAGCTTAGTCGGGATTAGCGGGAGCACAGATACGCAGTATTTT. Protein sequence: CASSLVGISGSTDTQYF.

This rearrangement joins TRBV20-1 to TRBJ1-5, with 8 bases that match TRBD1. V shed 0 bases, J shed 7 bases, and the junction held 5 bases outside the gene matches. Germline loops: CDR1 DFQATT, CDR2 SNEGSKA (reference sequence). The CDR3 totals 14 residues. CDR3 nucleotide sequence: TGCAGTGCTAGAGACGGACAGGGAAGGCAGCCCCAGCATTTT. It yields the protein CSARDGQGRQPQHF.

Many counts were recorded for this clonotype. J is TRBJ1-4 and V is TRBV30; 7 bases are a match to TRBD1. The ends lost 5 bases at V and 8 bases at J; junction bases unmatched: 8. The V gene's germline CDR1 is GTSNPN and CDR2 SVGIG (reference sequence). The CDR3 loop spans 13 amino acids. CDR3 loop: CAWSRSRGEKLFF. CDR3 coding DNA: TGTGCCTGGTCACGCAGCAGGGGGGAAAAACTGTTTTTT.

This clonotype has ten or more counts. This chain joins TRBV6-6 and TRBJ2-7; D is undetermined. The CDR3 spans 14 residues. Per the germline V gene, CDR1 is MNHNY and CDR2 is SVGAGI (reference sequence). Trimming stripped 0 bases from V and 2 bases from J, with 8 bases between. CDR3 amino acids: CASSYSHGPYEQYF. CDR3 nucleotide sequence: TGTGCCAGCAGTTACTCGCACGGTCCCTACGAGCAGTACTTC.

At least ten counts were recorded for this clonotype. The rearrangement links TRBV10-3 to TRBJ2-1, with 8 positions matching TRBD2. This CDR3 contains 15 residues. Germline values: CDR1 ENHRY, CDR2 SYGVKD. V shed 10 bases and J 0 bases; nucleotides not matched to a gene: 8. DNA of the CDR3: TGTGCCACCCAAATCAGCGGGGGCTCCTACAATGAGCAGTTCTTC. It is translated as CATQISGGSYNEQFF.

The V call is TRBV18, the J call TRBJ2-2; 8 bases line up with TRBD2. Germline CDR1 KGHSH, CDR2 LQKENI. The CDR3 has 17 residues. The V gene end was trimmed by 3 bases and the J gene end by 6 bases; junction bases not matched to a gene: 12. CDR3 in DNA: TGTGCCAGCTCACCCCAGGAGGGACTAGGCACGTCCGGGGAGCTGTTTTTT. Protein sequence: CASSPQEGLGTSGELFF.

Remarks on this clonotype: This may arise from a read error, as a much more abundant clone is one base away. The chain links TRBV2 to TRBJ1-5, with D possibly being TRBD1 (6 bases). The CDR3 consists of 14 residues. Germline CDR1 SNHLY, CDR2 FYNNEI. The CDR3 loop is CAGSLDRRNQPQHF. The DNA for the CDR3 is TGTGCCGGCAGCCTCGACAGGCGCAATCAGCCCCAGCATTTT.

This clonotype has more than one count but fewer than ten. The V call is TRBV10-3, the J call TRBJ1-5; D is ambiguous. CDR3 length: 14 residues. The germline V gene has CDR1 ENHRY and CDR2 SYGVKD. Trimming cost V 0 bases and J 6 bases, with 9 bases left between them. The CDR3 region has the DNA TGTGCCATCAGTGAGTCTCAGTTGGTTCAGCCCCAGCATTTT. Encoded protein: CAISESQLVQPQHF.

At least ten counts were recorded for this clonotype. CDR3 nucleotides: TGTGCCAGCAGGGGGACTAGCGGGAGCCAGCAGTACTTC. It encodes CASRGTSGSQQYF. The rearrangement joins TRBV2 to TRBJ2-7, with 14 positions matching TRBD2. With 6 bases clipped from V and 8 bases from J, the junction kept 3 bases outside the gene matches. From germline, CDR1 is SNHLY and CDR2 FYNNEI. The CDR3 has 13 residues.

There are many counts of this clonotype. This chain connects TRBV28 to TRBJ2-1, with TRBD1 matching over 9 bases. The V and J ends lost 2 bases and 4 bases, in that order; junction bases with no gene match: 9. The CDR3 is 17 residues long. Germline lookup yields CDR1 MDHEN and CDR2 SYDVKM. CDR3 nucleotides: TGTGCCAGCAGTTTACGTCCGGGACAGGGTTCGTACAATGAGCAGTTCTTC. Its protein is CASSLRPGQGSYNEQFF. Drawing the rest from reference TRBV28 and TRBJ2-1, the complete variable domain is DVKVTQSSRYLVKRTGEKVFLECVQDMDHENMFWYRQDPGLGLRLIYFSYDVKMKEKGDIPEGYSVSREKKERFSLILESASTNQTSMYLCASSLRPGQGSYNEQFFGPGTRLTVL.

The chain links TRBV6-2 or TRBV6-3 to TRBJ2-2; D is tentatively TRBD1 or TRBD2 (6 bases each). Trimming stripped 4 bases from V and 0 bases from J, with 12 bases between. The CDR3 runs to 16 residues. Germline V gene data show CDR1 as MNHEY and CDR2 as SVGEGT. The CDR3 DNA reads as TGTGCCAGCAGTTCCATAAGGGGGGCGAACACCGGGGAGCTGTTTTTT. Encoded protein: CASSSIRGANTGELFF.

This clonotype turned up a few times. The V gene is TRBV5-1, the J gene TRBJ1-1; D gene unclear. The CDR3 consists of 14 residues. V was cut by 4 bases and J by 0 bases, with 10 bases left in between. Germline CDR1 and CDR2: SGHRS and YFSETQ. The CDR3 DNA is TGCGCCAGCAGCGTTTACACGTTGAACACTGAAGCTTTCTTT. It translates to CASSVYTLNTEAFF.

The rearrangement links TRBV30 to TRBJ2-1; D is unresolved. CDR1 is GTSNPN, CDR2 SVGIG, per germline (reference sequence). V lost 0 bases and J lost 0, with 9 bases in between. The CDR3 totals 15 residues. The CDR3 bases are TGTGCCTGGAGTGTACGAAGCAACTCCTACAATGAGCAGTTCTTC. As protein: CAWSVRSNSYNEQFF.

This clonotype was seen many times. This chain links TRBV3-1 with TRBJ1-1; D is uncertain. CDR1 and CDR2 from the germline V gene are LGHDT and YNNKEL (reference sequence). The length of the CDR3 is 14 residues. Trimming pared 6 bases from V and 5 bases from J, leaving 16 bases between. Here the CDR3 reads CASSPGGGSTEAFF. CDR3 nucleotide sequence: TGTGCCAGCAGTCCCGGAGGAGGCAGTACTGAAGCTTTCTTT.

The table lists this clonotype with many counts. J is TRBJ2-1 and V is TRBV20-1; 7 nucleotides line up with TRBD1. This CDR3 spans 15 amino acids. Germline trimming cut 4 bases from V and 3 bases from J; bases unmatched to any gene: 9. CDR1 is DFQATT, CDR2 SNEGSKA, per germline (reference sequence). CDR3 DNA sequence: TGCAGTGCTAACCCAACAGGGGTCTTCTACAATGAGCAGTTCTTC. This sequence encodes CSANPTGVFYNEQFF.

This clonotype was recorded at least ten times. The genes are TRBV20-1 and TRBJ2-7; TRBD1 agrees at 9 bases. The CDR3 contains 16 residues. V shed 0 bases and J 2 bases; nucleotides not matched to a gene: 8. Germline V lookup: CDR1 DFQATT, CDR2 SNEGSKA (reference sequence). DNA for the CDR3: TGCAGTGCTAGAGAAGAGAGGGACAGGGTCACCTACGAGCAGTACTTC. It is translated as CSAREERDRVTYEQYF.

This clonotype was seen a few times. The chain joins TRBV3-1 to TRBJ1-2, with TRBD1 matching over 7 bases. V trimming: 3 bases; J trimming: 4 bases; junction bases outside the gene matches: 8. Germline assignment: CDR1 LGHDT and CDR2 YNNKEL (reference sequence). The CDR3 has 15 residues. CDR3 loop: CASSQPGQSLYGYTF. In DNA, the CDR3 is TGTGCCAGCAGCCAGCCGGGACAGTCACTCTATGGCTACACCTTC.

Concerning this clonotype itself: One base away lies a much larger clone, so this may be a sequencing read error. The CDR3: CASSRINRVYGYTF. The CDR3 DNA reads TGTGCCAGCAGCCGAATTAATAGGGTCTATGGCTACACCTTC. The V and J genes are TRBV14 and TRBJ1-2; D is unresolved. Trimming shortened V by 4 bases and J by 4 bases, and 13 bases separated the two germline ends. Germline CDR1 is SGHDN and CDR2 is FVKESK. The CDR3 contains 14 residues.

This clonotype was picked up a small number of times. The gene calls are TRBV28 and TRBJ1-2; no firm D call. CDR1 and CDR2 from the germline V gene are MDHEN and SYDVKM. V was trimmed by 1 base and J by 0 bases, leaving 9 bases between them. The CDR3 length is 15 residues. This CDR3 reads CASSLFAASNYGYTF. The CDR3, as DNA: TGTGCCAGCAGTTTATTTGCGGCCTCTAACTATGGCTACACCTTC.

This clonotype was detected a few times. This chain connects TRBV9 to TRBJ2-7, with D tentatively TRBD1 or TRBD2 (6 bases each). The germline gives CDR1 SGDLS, CDR2 YYNGEE. V was pared by 4 bases and J by 4 bases, with 21 bases between. This CDR3 contains 16 residues. The CDR3 protein is CASSPLVTGTRYEQYF. CDR3 sequence (DNA): TGTGCCAGCAGCCCTCTGGTCACAGGGACTCGTTACGAGCAGTACTTC.

This clonotype came up a few times. The chain employs TRBV30 and TRBJ1-5; D remains unclear. The CDR3 is made up of 14 amino acids. Trimming took 2 bases from V and 6 from J, leaving 14 bases between them. Germline V gene data show CDR1 as GTSNPN and CDR2 as SVGIG (reference sequence). CDR3 loop: CAWSNQAVGQPQHF. The CDR3 DNA reads as TGTGCCTGGAGTAACCAGGCTGTGGGTCAGCCCCAGCATTTT.

This clonotype has a count of ten or more. The chain carries TRBV11-2 and TRBJ2-3, with D tentatively TRBD2 (6 bases). V lost 2 bases, J lost 5 bases, and 20 bases lay in between. The length of the CDR3 is 17 residues. Per germline, CDR1 SGHAT and CDR2 FQNNGV. CDR3 nucleotides: TGTGCCAGCAGCTTATCAAGATGGAGGGCCGAGGGAGATACGCAGTATTTT. Translated: CASSLSRWRAEGDTQYF.

The chain couples TRBV20-1 to TRBJ2-5; D may be TRBD1 or TRBD2 (5 bases each). Trimming took off 5 bases at V and 6 bases at J, with 16 bases between the two ends. The CDR3 sequence is 13 residues long. The germline V gene encodes CDR1 DFQATT and CDR2 SNEGSKA (reference sequence). As DNA, the CDR3 is TGCAGTGCTTCCCGGGACCGCGTGAAGACCCAGTACTTC. It encodes CSASRDRVKTQYF.

The chain employs TRBV7-2 and TRBJ2-3, with D possibly being TRBD1 or TRBD2 (5 bases each). Trimming removed 0 bases at V and 7 bases at J, with 17 bases between. Per germline, CDR1 SGHTA and CDR2 FQGNSA. The CDR3 runs 16 residues. CDR3 sequence (DNA): TGTGCCAGCAGCTTAGCGGTGGGACCGCCATCCTATACGCAGTATTTT. Its protein is CASSLAVGPPSYTQYF.

This clonotype was detected many times. This chain uses TRBV19 with TRBJ2-2; D assignment may be TRBD1 or TRBD2 (5 bases each). Looked up from germline, CDR1 is LNHDA and CDR2 is SQIVND (reference sequence). The V gene lost 4 bases and the J gene lost 6 bases, with 15 bases spanning the gap. The CDR3 sequence is 15 residues long. CDR3 residues: CASSKGPPYPGELFF. The CDR3 DNA is TGTGCCAGTAGTAAGGGACCGCCGTACCCCGGGGAGCTGTTTTTT.